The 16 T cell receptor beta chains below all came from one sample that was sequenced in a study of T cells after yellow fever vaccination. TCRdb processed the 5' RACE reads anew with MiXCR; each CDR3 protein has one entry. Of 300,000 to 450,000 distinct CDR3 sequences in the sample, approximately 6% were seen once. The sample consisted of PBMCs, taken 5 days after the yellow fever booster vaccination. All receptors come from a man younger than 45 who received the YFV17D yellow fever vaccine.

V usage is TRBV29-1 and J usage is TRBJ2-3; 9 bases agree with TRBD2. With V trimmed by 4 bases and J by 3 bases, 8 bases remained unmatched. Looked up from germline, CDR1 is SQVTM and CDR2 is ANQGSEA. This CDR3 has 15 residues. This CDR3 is CSVGGAGGPTDTQYF. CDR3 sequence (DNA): TGCAGCGTTGGTGGGGCGGGAGGGCCGACAGATACGCAGTATTTT.

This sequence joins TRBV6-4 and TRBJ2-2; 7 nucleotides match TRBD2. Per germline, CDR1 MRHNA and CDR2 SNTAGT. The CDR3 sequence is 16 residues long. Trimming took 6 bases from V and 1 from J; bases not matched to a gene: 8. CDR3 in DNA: TGTGCCAGCAGCCCATCGGGGGGTTGGAACACCGGGGAGCTGTTTTTT. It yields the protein CASSPSGGWNTGELFF.

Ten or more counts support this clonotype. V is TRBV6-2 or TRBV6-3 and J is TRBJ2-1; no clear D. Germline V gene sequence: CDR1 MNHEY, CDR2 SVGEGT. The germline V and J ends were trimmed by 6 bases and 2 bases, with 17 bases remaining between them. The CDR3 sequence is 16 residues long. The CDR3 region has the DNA TGTGCCAGCAGACGAACCCCACTAATCCCCTACAATGAGCAGTTCTTC. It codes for CASRRTPLIPYNEQFF.

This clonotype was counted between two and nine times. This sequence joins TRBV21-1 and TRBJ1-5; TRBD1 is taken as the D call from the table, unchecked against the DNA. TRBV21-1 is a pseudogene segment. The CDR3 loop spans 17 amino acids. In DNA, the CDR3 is TGTGCCAGCAGCAAAATCAACGAACAGGGGGAGTGGCAGCCCCAGCATTTT. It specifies CASSKINEQGEWQPQHF.

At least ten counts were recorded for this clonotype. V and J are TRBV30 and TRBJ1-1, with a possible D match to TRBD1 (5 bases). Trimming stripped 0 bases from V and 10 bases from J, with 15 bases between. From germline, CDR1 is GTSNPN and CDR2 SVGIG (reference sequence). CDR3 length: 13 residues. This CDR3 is CAWSVSSRTGAFF. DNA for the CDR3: TGTGCCTGGAGTGTGTCGTCCCGAACAGGAGCTTTCTTT.

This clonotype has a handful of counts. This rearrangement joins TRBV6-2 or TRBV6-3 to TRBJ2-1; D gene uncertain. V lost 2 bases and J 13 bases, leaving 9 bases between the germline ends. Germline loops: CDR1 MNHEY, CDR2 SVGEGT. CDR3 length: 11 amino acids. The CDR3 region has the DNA TGTGCCAGCAGTTACGGTCGGATTCAGTTCTTC. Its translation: CASSYGRIQFF.

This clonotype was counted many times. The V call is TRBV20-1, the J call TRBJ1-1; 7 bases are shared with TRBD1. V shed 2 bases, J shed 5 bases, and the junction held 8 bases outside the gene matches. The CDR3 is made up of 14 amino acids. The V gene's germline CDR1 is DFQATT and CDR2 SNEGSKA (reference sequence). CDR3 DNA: TGCAGTGCTAGATCCGGGACAGTAGGGACTGAAGCTTTCTTT. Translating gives CSARSGTVGTEAFF.

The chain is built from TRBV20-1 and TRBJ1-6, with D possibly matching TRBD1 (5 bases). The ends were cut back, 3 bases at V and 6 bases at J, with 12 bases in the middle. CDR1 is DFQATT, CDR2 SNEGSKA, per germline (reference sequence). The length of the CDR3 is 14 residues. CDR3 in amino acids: CSARSGGPNSPLHF. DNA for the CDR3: TGCAGTGCTAGGTCGGGGGGACCTAATTCACCCCTCCACTTT.

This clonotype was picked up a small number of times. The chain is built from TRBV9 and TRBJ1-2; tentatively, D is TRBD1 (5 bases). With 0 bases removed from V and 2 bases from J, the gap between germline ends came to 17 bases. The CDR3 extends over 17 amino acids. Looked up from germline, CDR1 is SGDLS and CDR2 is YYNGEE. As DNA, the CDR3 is TGTGCCAGCAGCGTAGGAGGTTTGGGACGGACAAACTATGGCTACACCTTC. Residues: CASSVGGLGRTNYGYTF.

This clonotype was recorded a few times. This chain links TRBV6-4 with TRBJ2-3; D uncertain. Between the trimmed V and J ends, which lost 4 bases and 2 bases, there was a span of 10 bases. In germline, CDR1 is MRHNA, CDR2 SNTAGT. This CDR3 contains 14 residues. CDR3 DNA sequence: TGTGCCAGCAGTGCCGACCGCGACACAGATACGCAGTATTTT. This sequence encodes CASSADRDTDTQYF.

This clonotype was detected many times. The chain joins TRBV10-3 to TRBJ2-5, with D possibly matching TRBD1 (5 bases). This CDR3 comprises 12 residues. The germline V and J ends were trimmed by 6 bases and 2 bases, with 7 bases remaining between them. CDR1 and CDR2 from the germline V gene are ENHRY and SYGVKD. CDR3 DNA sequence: TGTGCCATCAGGGACAAGCAAGAGACCCAGTACTTC. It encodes CAIRDKQETQYF.

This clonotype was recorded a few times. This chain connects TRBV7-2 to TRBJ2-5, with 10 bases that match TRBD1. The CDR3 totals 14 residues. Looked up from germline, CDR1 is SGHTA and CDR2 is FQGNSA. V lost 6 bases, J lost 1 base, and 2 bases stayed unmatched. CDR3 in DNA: TGTGCCAGCAGGAGGGACAGGGGCCAAGAGACCCAGTACTTC. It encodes CASRRDRGQETQYF. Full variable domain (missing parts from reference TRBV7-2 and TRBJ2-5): GAGVSQSPSNKVTEKGKDVELRCDPISGHTALYWYRQSLGQGLEFLIYFQGNSAPDKSGLPSDRFSAERTGGSVSTLTIQRTQQEDSAVYLCASRRDRGQETQYFGPGTRLLVL.

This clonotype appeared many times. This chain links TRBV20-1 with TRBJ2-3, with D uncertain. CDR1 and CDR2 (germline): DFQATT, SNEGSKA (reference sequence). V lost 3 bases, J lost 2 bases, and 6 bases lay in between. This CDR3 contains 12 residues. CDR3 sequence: CSASQLTDTQYF. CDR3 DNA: TGCAGTGCTAGCCAGCTCACAGATACGCAGTATTTT.

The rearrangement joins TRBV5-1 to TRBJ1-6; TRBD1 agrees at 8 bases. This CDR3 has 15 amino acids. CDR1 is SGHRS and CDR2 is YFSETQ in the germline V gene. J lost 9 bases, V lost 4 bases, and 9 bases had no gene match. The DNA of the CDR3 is TGCGCCAGCAGCCCAGGGGGCGTGAATCCTTCACCCCTCCACTTT. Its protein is CASSPGGVNPSPLHF.

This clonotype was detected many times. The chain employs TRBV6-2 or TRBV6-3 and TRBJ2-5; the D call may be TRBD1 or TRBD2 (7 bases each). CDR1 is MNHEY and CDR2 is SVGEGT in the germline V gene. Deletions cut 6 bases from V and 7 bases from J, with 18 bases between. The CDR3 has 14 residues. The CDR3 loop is CASRPTGERGTQYF. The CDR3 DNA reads TGTGCCAGCAGGCCCACAGGGGAGCGGGGGACCCAGTACTTC.

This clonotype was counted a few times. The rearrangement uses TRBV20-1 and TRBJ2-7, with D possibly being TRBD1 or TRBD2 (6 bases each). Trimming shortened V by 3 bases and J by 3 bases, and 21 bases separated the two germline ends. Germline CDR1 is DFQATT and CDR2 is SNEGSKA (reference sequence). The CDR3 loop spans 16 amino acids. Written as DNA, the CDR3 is TGCAGTGCTAGTATATCCAGGGGAGCGGGTGACTACGAGCAGTACTTC. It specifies CSASISRGAGDYEQYF.